A selection of T cell receptor beta chains follows, all from one sample in a study of response to subunit inactivated influenza vaccine. In TCRdb, the RT-PCR reads were re-called with MiXCR into one record per CDR3 protein. The data show 750,000 to 850,000 distinct CDR3 sequences, roughly 20% seen once. The material was PBMCs from blood, obtained more than 4 days after vaccination. The receptors were gathered from a man aged 50 to 59 who received an inactivated influenza vaccine. Each CDR3 is given with its conserved first and last residue. Each record gives: clone size, V gene, D gene, J gene, CDR3 DNA, CDR3 protein. The D gene is left open where the match is weak. Rows give clone size only sometimes, using once, few, many, or a class for an expanded clone.

clone size: NA; V gene: TRBV2; D gene: TRBD1; J gene: TRBJ2-5; CDR3 DNA: TGTGCCAGCAGCCACGACAGGGGGCGACCAGAGACCCAGTACTTC; CDR3 protein: CASSHDRGRPETQYF
clone size: few; V gene: TRBV5-1; D gene: TRBD1; J gene: TRBJ2-6; CDR3 DNA: TGCGCCAGCAGCAGGGACAGGGGCCCCAGCTCGGGGGCCAACGTCCTGACTTTC; CDR3 protein: CASSRDRGPSSGANVLTF
clone size: once; V gene: TRBV5-1; D gene: NA; J gene: TRBJ2-3; CDR3 DNA: TGCGCCAGCAGCTCCAGGGGCCCGGATACGCAGTATTTT; CDR3 protein: CASSSRGPDTQYF
clone size: few; V gene: TRBV6-2/TRBV6-3; D gene: TRBD2; J gene: TRBJ2-6; CDR3 DNA: TGTGCCAGCAGTTACTCGACGGCTAGCGGGAGTACTGGGGCCAACGTCCTGACTTTC; CDR3 protein: CASSYSTASGSTGANVLTF
clone size: many; V gene: TRBV4-3; D gene: NA; J gene: TRBJ2-2; CDR3 DNA: TGCGCCAGCAGCCAAGCTCTCTACAGTGGGGGGGAGCTGTTTTTT; CDR3 protein: CASSQALYSGGELFF
clone size: many; V gene: TRBV24-1; D gene: TRBD1; J gene: TRBJ2-3; CDR3 DNA: TGTGCCACCAGTGACTCCGACGACAGGGGGCTGACAGATACGCAGTATTTT; CDR3 protein: CATSDSDDRGLTDTQYF
clone size: NA; V gene: TRBV12-3/TRBV12-4; D gene: NA; J gene: TRBJ1-4; CDR3 DNA: TGTGCCAGCAGCTTACAGGGAGTCTCTAATGAAAAACTGTTTTTT; CDR3 protein: CASSLQGVSNEKLFF
clone size: NA; V gene: TRBV11-1; D gene: TRBD1; J gene: TRBJ1-2; CDR3 DNA: TGTGCCAGCAGCCCCGTCCCGGGACAGGGTAGCGGCTACACCTTC; CDR3 protein: CASSPVPGQGSGYTF
clone size: few; V gene: TRBV5-5; D gene: NA; J gene: TRBJ1-1; CDR3 DNA: TGTGCCAGCAGCTTGATTTTAGTTATGGACAGAGGGAACACTGAAGCTTTCTTT; CDR3 protein: CASSLILVMDRGNTEAFF
clone size: NA; V gene: TRBV6-1; D gene: TRBD1; J gene: TRBJ2-3; CDR3 DNA: TGTGCCAGCATAGACAGGGTTAATCGGGAGTATTTT; CDR3 protein: CASIDRVNREYF
clone size: few; V gene: TRBV9; D gene: TRBD2; J gene: TRBJ2-4; CDR3 DNA: TGTGCCAGCAGCCCCCGAGGCAGCGGGAGTGTCATTCAGTACTTC; CDR3 protein: CASSPRGSGSVIQYF
clone size: few; V gene: TRBV6-2/TRBV6-3; D gene: NA; J gene: TRBJ2-3; CDR3 DNA: TGTGCCAGCAGTCACCAAAGCCGGAGCACAGATACGCAGTATTTT; CDR3 protein: CASSHQSRSTDTQYF
clone size: NA; V gene: TRBV7-2; D gene: NA; J gene: TRBJ2-5; CDR3 DNA: TGTGCCAGCAGCCTCTCTTCTGACGAGACCCAGTACTTC; CDR3 protein: CASSLSSDETQYF
clone size: many; V gene: TRBV5-6; D gene: NA; J gene: TRBJ2-7; CDR3 DNA: TGTGCCAGCAGCTTCTCCCGACAGGCCTACGAGCAGTACTTC; CDR3 protein: CASSFSRQAYEQYF
clone size: many; V gene: TRBV7-2; D gene: TRBD2; J gene: TRBJ2-3; CDR3 DNA: TGTGCCAGCAGCTTGGGTCCTAGCGGTTCCACAGATACGCAGTATTTT; CDR3 protein: CASSLGPSGSTDTQYF
clone size: few; V gene: TRBV28; D gene: TRBD1; J gene: TRBJ2-7; CDR3 DNA: TGTGCCAGCAGTCCCGGACAGGGAAGACTCTACGAGCAGTACTTC; CDR3 protein: CASSPGQGRLYEQYF
clone size: NA; V gene: TRBV5-1; D gene: NA; J gene: TRBJ1-1; CDR3 DNA: TGCGCCAGCAGCTTCACCAGCTACACTGAAGCTTTCTTT; CDR3 protein: CASSFTSYTEAFF
clone size: few; V gene: TRBV6-1; D gene: NA; J gene: TRBJ2-3; CDR3 DNA: TGTGCCAGCAGTGATGGGTGGGAAAGAAGTTCGCAGTATTTT; CDR3 protein: CASSDGWERSSQYF